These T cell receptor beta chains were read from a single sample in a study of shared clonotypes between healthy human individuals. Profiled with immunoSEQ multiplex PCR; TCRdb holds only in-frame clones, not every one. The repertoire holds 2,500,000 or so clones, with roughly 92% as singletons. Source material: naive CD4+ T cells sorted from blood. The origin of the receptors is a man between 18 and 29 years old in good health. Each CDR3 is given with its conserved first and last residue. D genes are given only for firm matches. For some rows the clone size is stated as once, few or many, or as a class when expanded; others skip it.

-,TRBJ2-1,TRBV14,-,CASSRSNGGIYNEQFF,TGTGCCAGCAGTCGCTCCAATGGGGGGATTTACAATGAGCAGTTCTTC
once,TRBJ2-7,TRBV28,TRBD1,CASEGAGQGGGEQYF,TGTGCCAGCGAGGGGGCGGGACAGGGAGGAGGGGAGCAGTACTTC
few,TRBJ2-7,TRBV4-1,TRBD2,CASSLELAGDEQYF,TGCGCCAGCAGCCTGGAGCTGGCGGGGGACGAGCAGTACTTC
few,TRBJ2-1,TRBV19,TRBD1,CASSAIVQGANEQFF,TGTGCCAGTAGCGCTATTGTCCAGGGGGCAAATGAGCAGTTCTTC
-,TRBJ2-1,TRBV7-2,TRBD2,CASSWNRGSTNNEQFF,TGTGCCAGCAGCTGGAATCGCGGGAGCACCAACAATGAGCAGTTCTTC
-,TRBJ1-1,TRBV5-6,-,CASSYTGPKNTEAFF,TGTGCCAGCAGCTATACAGGGCCCAAGAACACTGAAGCTTTCTTT
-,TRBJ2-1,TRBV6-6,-,CASRRRGTYNEQFF,TGTGCCAGCAGACGGAGAGGTACCTACAATGAGCAGTTCTTC
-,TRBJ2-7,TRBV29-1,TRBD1,CSVGETGSLYEQYF,TGCAGCGTTGGTGAGACAGGGAGTCTCTACGAGCAGTACTTC
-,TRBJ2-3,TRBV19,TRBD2,CASSIIGLGGDTQYF,TGTGCCAGTAGTATCATCGGACTAGGAGGAGATACGCAGTATTTT
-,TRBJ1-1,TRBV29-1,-,CSVDGTGTTEAFF,TGCAGCGTTGACGGGACGGGGACCACTGAAGCTTTCTTT
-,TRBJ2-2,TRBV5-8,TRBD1,CASSLGVRDRKNTGELFF,TGTGCCAGCAGCTTGGGAGTGAGGGACAGGAAAAACACCGGGGAGCTGTTTTTT
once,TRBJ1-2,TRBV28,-,CASSLGGARSGYTF,TGTGCCAGCAGTTTGGGGGGGGCGCGATCTGGCTACACCTTC
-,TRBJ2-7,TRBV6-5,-,CASSYSTQGPLNEQYF,TGTGCCAGCAGTTACTCCACCCAGGGCCCCCTTAACGAGCAGTACTTC
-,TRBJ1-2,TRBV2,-,CASSLFGDYGYTF,TGTGCCAGCAGCCTATTCGGCGACTATGGCTACACCTTC
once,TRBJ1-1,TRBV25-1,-,CASSDRWGGTEAFF,TGTGCCAGCAGTGACAGGTGGGGCGGCACTGAAGCTTTCTTT
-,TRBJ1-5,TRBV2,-,CASSEQSNQPQHF,TGTGCCAGCAGTGAGCAAAGCAATCAGCCCCAGCATTTT
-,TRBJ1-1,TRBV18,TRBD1,CASSGQGAGVNTEAFF,TGTGCCAGCTCAGGCCAGGGGGCCGGGGTGAACACTGAAGCTTTCTTT
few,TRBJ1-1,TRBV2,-,CARGDHMNTEAFF,TGTGCCAGAGGGGATCATATGAACACTGAAGCTTTCTTT
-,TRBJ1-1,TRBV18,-,CASSPVGLDTEAFF,TGTGCCAGCTCACCAGTGGGGCTGGACACTGAAGCTTTCTTT
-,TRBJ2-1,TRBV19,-,CASSIDSPVSYNEQFF,TGTGCCAGTAGTATAGATTCCCCCGTCTCCTACAATGAGCAGTTCTTC
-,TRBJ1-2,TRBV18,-,CASSPPARGNYGYTF,TGTGCCAGCTCACCACCGGCGAGGGGGAACTATGGCTACACCTTC
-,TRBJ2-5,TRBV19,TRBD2,CASHKGGGGETQYF,TGTGCCAGCCATAAGGGCGGGGGGGGTGAGACCCAGTACTTC
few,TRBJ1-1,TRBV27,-,CASTRGGIGEAFF,TGTGCCAGCACCCGGGGGGGTATCGGTGAAGCTTTCTTT
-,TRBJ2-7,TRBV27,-,CASSLSGVRSYEQYF,TGTGCCAGCAGTTTAAGTGGGGTAAGGTCCTACGAGCAGTACTTC
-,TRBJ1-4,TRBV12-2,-,CARGTGINEKLFF,TGTGCAAGGGGGACAGGGATTAATGAAAAACTGTTTTTT
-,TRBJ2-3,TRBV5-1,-,CASSLVTFSDTQYF,TGCGCCAGCAGCTTGGTCACCTTCTCGGATACGCAGTATTTT
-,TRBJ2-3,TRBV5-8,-,CASSFEPGGTDTQYF,TGTGCCAGCAGCTTTGAGCCCGGGGGCACAGATACGCAGTATTTT
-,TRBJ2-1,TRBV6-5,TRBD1,CASRTTGGAYNEQFF,TGTGCCAGCAGAACGACAGGGGGCGCGTACAATGAGCAGTTCTTC
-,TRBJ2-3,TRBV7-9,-,CASSPRGFSTDTQYF,TGTGCCAGCAGCCCCAGGGGCTTTAGCACAGATACGCAGTATTTT
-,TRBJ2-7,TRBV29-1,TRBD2,CSASKGLAEYYEQYF,TGCAGCGCCAGTAAGGGACTAGCGGAGTACTACGAGCAGTACTTC
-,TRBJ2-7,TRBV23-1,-,CASSQSDRGGEQYF,TGCGCCAGCAGTCAATCTGACAGAGGTGGCGAGCAGTACTTC